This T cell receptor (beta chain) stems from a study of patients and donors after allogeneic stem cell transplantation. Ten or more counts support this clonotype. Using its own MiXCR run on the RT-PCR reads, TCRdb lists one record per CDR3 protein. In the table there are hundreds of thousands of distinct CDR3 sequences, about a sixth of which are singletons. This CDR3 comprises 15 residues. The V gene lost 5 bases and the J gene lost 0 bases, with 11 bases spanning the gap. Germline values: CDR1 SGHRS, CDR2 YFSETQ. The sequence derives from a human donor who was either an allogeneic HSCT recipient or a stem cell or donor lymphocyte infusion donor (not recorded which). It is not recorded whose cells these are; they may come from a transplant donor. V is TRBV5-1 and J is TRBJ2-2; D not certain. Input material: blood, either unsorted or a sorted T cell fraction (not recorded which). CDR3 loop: CASSPPWANTGELFF. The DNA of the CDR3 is TGCGCCAGCAGTCCCCCCTGGGCGAACACCGGGGAGCTGTTTTTT.